Listed below are T cell receptor beta chains from one sample, sequenced in a study of T cells in Graves' hyperthyroidism and ophthalmopathy. TCRdb reprocessed the multiplex PCR reads with MiXCR, giving one entry per CDR3 protein. The data contain some 360,000 distinct CDR3 sequences, roughly 14% of them singletons. Sequencing was performed on blood. Receptors originate from a woman aged 55-70 years with Graves' hyperthyroidism. The CDR3 runs from the conserved cysteine through the conserved F or W. Each record gives: J gene, D gene, CDR3 length, V gene, clone size, CDR3 DNA, CDR3 protein. A D gene is named only where the DNA matches it firmly. Clone sizes are given selectively: once, few, many, or a class where the clone is expanded.

TRBJ2-5,TRBD1,14,TRBV27,many,TGTGCCAGCAGTTTAGACAGGGGAGCAGAGACCCAGTACTTC,CASSLDRGAETQYF
TRBJ1-3,-,14,TRBV7-2,-,TGTGCCAGCAGCTTTCGGACAGCTGGAAACACCATATATTTT,CASSFRTAGNTIYF
TRBJ1-1,-,13,TRBV20-1,many,TGCAGTGCTAGGAGGGGAATGAACACTGAAGCTTTCTTT,CSARRGMNTEAFF
TRBJ2-1,TRBD1,13,TRBV12-5,many,TGTGCTAGTGGTTTTGGGACAGACAATGAGCAGTTCTTC,CASGFGTDNEQFF
TRBJ2-7,-,12,TRBV29-1,many,TGCAGCGGGGGATACAGGGCAGCCGAGCAGTACTTC,CSGGYRAAEQYF
TRBJ2-1,-,15,TRBV9,-,TGTGCCAGCAGCGTAGGAGGGGACTTTTACAATGAGCAGTTCTTC,CASSVGGDFYNEQFF
TRBJ2-1,-,14,TRBV2,many,TGTGCCAGTGGATTGGTAGCGGCCTCCAATGAGCAGTTCTTC,CASGLVAASNEQFF
TRBJ2-3,-,12,TRBV30,few,TGTGCCTGGAGTGCGGTCACAGATACGCAGTATTTT,CAWSAVTDTQYF
TRBJ2-1,TRBD2,15,TRBV5-8,many,TGTGCCAGCAGCCTGGGACTAGCGATACTCGATGAGCAGTTCTTC,CASSLGLAILDEQFF
TRBJ2-3,TRBD1,14,TRBV2,many,TGTGCCAGCATCACAGGGGGCGCGGTAGATACGCAGTATTTT,CASITGGAVDTQYF
TRBJ2-7,-,14,TRBV28,many,TGTGCCAGCAGTTATCCGGGACCTACCTACGAGCAGTACTTC,CASSYPGPTYEQYF
TRBJ2-1,TRBD2,16,TRBV2,many,TGTGCCAGCAGTCGAATCGGACTAGCGGGAAAGGATGAGCAGTTCTTC,CASSRIGLAGKDEQFF
TRBJ1-2,TRBD1,15,TRBV4-2,once,TGTGCCAGCAGCCAAGGACAGGGAGGGAACTATGGCTACACCTTC,CASSQGQGGNYGYTF
TRBJ2-7,TRBD1,15,TRBV24-1,few,TGTGCCACCAGTGATTTGGGGGACAGGGACTACGAGCAGTACTTC,CATSDLGDRDYEQYF
TRBJ2-1,TRBD2,16,TRBV30,few,TGTGCCTGGAGTACACCTGGGGGGGTTTATAACAATGAGCAGTTCTTC,CAWSTPGGVYNNEQFF
TRBJ2-3,TRBD2,15,TRBV12-3/TRBV12-4,few,TGTGCCAGCAGTTTTAGCGGGGGCCGAGGAGATACGCAGTATTTT,CASSFSGGRGDTQYF
TRBJ2-7,TRBD2,12,TRBV20-1,many,TGCAGTGCTTCCGGGACTAGCTACGAGCAGTACTTC,CSASGTSYEQYF
TRBJ2-3,TRBD1,16,TRBV4-1,many,TGCGCCAGCAGCCAAGATGGGGCAGGGGGAAGGGATACGCAGTATTTT,CASSQDGAGGRDTQYF
TRBJ2-5,-,15,TRBV2,-,TGTGCCAGCAGTGGGCGGATACTAGGGCAAGAGACCCAGTACTTC,CASSGRILGQETQYF
TRBJ1-1,-,12,TRBV2,many,TGTGCCAGCAGGAGTCTGAACACTGAAGCTTTCTTT,CASRSLNTEAFF
TRBJ1-5,-,13,TRBV24-1,many,TGTGCCACCAGTGCCGGGGGCCATCAGCCCCAGCATTTT,CATSAGGHQPQHF
TRBJ2-3,TRBD2,15,TRBV18,many,TGTGCCAGCTCACCACCCGGACTAGCATCGGATACGCAGTATTTT,CASSPPGLASDTQYF
TRBJ2-2,-,15,TRBV5-4,once,TGTGCCAGCAGGCAGGGTGGGACGAACACCGGGGAGCTGTTTTTT,CASRQGGTNTGELFF
TRBJ2-7,-,12,TRBV7-8,many,TGTGCCAGCAGCTTTACAGAGTACGAGCAGTACTTC,CASSFTEYEQYF
TRBJ2-7,-,14,TRBV3-1,few,TGTGCCAGCAGCCAAGAGCTACAGGCCTACGAGCAGTACTTC,CASSQELQAYEQYF
TRBJ1-1,-,15,TRBV7-2,-,TGTGCCAGCAGCTTAGATCCATCCCTGAACACTGAAGCTTTCTTT,CASSLDPSLNTEAFF
TRBJ2-3,-,14,TRBV30,-,TGTGCCTGGAGTGTAAACGGGAGATACGATACGCAGTATTTT,CAWSVNGRYDTQYF
TRBJ1-1,TRBD1,15,TRBV5-1,many,TGCGCCAGCAGCTCGGGACAGGGGTTGAACACTGAAGCTTTCTTT,CASSSGQGLNTEAFF
TRBJ2-7,-,12,TRBV3-1,few,TGTGCCAGCAGCCAAGAGAACTACGAGCAGTACTTC,CASSQENYEQYF
TRBJ2-5,TRBD2,14,TRBV7-9,many,TGTGCCAGCAGTACTTATAGCGGGAGTGAGACCCAGTACTTC,CASSTYSGSETQYF
TRBJ2-7,TRBD2,15,TRBV7-2,few,TGTGCCAGCAGCTTATCGCTAGCGGGAGGCTACGAGCAGTACTTC,CASSLSLAGGYEQYF
TRBJ2-1,TRBD2,17,TRBV19,-,TGTGCCAGTAGTATACGGACTAGCGGGAGTAAGTACAATGAGCAGTTCTTC,CASSIRTSGSKYNEQFF
TRBJ2-7,-,12,TRBV27,many,TGTGCCAGCGGCAGGGGTTGGTACGAGCAGTACTTC,CASGRGWYEQYF
TRBJ2-7,-,13,TRBV9,few,TGTGCCAGCAGCGACAGCGTCTCCTACGAGCAGTACTTC,CASSDSVSYEQYF
TRBJ2-3,-,16,TRBV7-2,many,TGTGCCAGCAGCTCCGGACTAGTGAGGGGGGCAGATACGCAGTATTTT,CASSSGLVRGADTQYF
TRBJ2-6,-,14,TRBV30,many,TGTGCCTGGAGGGGGTACTCTGGGGCCAACGTCCTGACTTTC,CAWRGYSGANVLTF
TRBJ1-2,-,12,TRBV2,many,TGTGCCAGCAGTAGGGGCGACTATGGCTACACCTTC,CASSRGDYGYTF
TRBJ1-1,-,13,TRBV20-1,many,TGCAGTGCTAGAGAGGCAGGGAGGACTGAAGCTTTCTTT,CSAREAGRTEAFF